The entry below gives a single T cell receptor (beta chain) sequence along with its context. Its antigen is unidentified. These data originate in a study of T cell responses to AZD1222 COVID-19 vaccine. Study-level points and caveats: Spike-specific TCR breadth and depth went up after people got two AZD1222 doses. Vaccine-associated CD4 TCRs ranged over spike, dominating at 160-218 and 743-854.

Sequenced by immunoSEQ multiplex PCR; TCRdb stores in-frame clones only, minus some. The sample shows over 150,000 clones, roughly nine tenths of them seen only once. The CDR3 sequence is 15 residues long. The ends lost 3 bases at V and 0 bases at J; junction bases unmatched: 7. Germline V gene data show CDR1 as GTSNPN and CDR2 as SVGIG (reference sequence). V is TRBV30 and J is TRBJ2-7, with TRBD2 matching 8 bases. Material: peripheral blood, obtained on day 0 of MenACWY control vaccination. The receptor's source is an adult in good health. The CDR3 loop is CAWRSTSGASYEQYF. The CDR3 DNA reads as TGTGCCTGGAGATCTACTAGCGGCGCCTCCTACGAGCAGTACTTC.